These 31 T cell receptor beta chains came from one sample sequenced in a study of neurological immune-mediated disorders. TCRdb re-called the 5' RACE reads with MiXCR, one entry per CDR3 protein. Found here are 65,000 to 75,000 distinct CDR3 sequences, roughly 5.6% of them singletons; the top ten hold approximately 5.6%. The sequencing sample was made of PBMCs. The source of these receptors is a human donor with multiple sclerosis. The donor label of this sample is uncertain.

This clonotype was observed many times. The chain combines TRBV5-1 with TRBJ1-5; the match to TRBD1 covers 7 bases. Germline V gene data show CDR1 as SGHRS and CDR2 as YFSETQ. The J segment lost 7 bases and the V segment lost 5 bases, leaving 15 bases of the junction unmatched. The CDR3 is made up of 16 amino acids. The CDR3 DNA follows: TGCGCCAGCAGTGGGGTCTCAGGGGGGAGCGGGCAGCCCCAGCATTTT. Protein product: CASSGVSGGSGQPQHF. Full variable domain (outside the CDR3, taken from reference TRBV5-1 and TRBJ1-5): KAGVTQTPRYLIKTRGQQVTLSCSPISGHRSVSWYQQTPGQGLQFLFEYFSETQRNKGNFPGRFSGRQFSNSRSEMNVSTLELGDSALYLCASSGVSGGSGQPQHFGDGTRLSIL.

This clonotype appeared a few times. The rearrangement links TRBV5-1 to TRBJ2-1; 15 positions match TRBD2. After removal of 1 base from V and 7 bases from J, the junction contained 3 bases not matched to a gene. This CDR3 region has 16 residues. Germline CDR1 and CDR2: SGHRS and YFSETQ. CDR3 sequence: CASSLQGTSGGNEQFF. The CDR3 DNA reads TGCGCCAGCAGCTTGCAGGGGACTAGCGGGGGGAATGAGCAGTTCTTC.

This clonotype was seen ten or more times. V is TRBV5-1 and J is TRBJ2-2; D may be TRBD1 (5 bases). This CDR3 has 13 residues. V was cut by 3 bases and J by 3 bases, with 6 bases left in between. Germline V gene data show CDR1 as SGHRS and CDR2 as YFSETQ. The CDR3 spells CASSSGYTGELFF. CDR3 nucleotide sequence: TGCGCCAGCAGCTCAGGGTACACCGGGGAGCTGTTTTTT.

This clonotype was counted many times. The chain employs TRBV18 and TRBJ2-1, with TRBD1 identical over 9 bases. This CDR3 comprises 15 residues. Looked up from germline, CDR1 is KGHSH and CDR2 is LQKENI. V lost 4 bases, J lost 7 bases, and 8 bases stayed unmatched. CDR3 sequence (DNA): TGTGCCAGCTCACGATACACAGGGGGCTATAATGAGCAGTTCTTC. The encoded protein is CASSRYTGGYNEQFF. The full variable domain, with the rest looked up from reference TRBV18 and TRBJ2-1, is NAGVMQNPRHLVRRRGQEARLRCSPMKGHSHVYWYRQLPEEGLKFMVYLQKENIIDESGMPKERFSAEFPKEGPSILRIQQVVRGDSAAYFCASSRYTGGYNEQFFGPGTRLTVL.

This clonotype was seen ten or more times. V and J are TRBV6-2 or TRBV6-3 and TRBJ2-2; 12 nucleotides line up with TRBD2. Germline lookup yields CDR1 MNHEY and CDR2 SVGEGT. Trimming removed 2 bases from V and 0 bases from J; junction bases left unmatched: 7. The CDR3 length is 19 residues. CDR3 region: CASSYPTSGGDTNTGELFF. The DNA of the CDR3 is TGTGCCAGCAGTTACCCGACTAGCGGGGGTGATACGAACACCGGGGAGCTGTTTTTT.

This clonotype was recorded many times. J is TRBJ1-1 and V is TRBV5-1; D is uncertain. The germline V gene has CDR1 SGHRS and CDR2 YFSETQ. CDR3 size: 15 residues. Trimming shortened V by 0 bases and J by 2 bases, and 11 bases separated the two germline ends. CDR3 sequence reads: CASSLVVGLNTEAFF. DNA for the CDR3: TGCGCCAGCAGCTTGGTGGTCGGGTTAAACACTGAAGCTTTCTTT.

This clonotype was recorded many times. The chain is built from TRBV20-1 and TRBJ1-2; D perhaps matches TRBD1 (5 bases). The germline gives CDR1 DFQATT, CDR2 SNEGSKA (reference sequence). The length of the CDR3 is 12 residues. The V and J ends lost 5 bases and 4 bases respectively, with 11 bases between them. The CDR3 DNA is TGCAGTGCTCCAGACAGTCTCTATGGCTACACCTTC. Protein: CSAPDSLYGYTF.

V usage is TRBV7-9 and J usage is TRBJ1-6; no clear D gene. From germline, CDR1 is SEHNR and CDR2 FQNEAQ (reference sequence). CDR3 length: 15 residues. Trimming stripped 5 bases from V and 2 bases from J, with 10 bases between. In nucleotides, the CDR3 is TGTGCCAGCAGCCAAAACCAAGCCTATAATTCACCCCTCCACTTT. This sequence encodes CASSQNQAYNSPLHF.

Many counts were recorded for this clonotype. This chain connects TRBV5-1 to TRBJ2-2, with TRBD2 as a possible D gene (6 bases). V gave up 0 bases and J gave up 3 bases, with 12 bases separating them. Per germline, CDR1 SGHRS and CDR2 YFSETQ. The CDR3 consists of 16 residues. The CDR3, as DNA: TGCGCCAGCAGCTTGGAGGGAGGCGGGGACACCGGGGAGCTGTTTTTT. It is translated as CASSLEGGGDTGELFF. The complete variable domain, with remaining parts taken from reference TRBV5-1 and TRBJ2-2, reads KAGVTQTPRYLIKTRGQQVTLSCSPISGHRSVSWYQQTPGQGLQFLFEYFSETQRNKGNFPGRFSGRQFSNSRSEMNVSTLELGDSALYLCASSLEGGGDTGELFFGEGSRLTVL.

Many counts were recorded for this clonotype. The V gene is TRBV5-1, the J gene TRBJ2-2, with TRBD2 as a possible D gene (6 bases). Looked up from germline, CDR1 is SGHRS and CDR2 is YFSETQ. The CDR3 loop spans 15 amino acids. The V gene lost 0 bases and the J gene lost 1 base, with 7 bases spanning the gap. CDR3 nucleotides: TGCGCCAGCAGCTTGGCGGGGGTGAACACCGGGGAGCTGTTTTTT. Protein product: CASSLAGVNTGELFF.

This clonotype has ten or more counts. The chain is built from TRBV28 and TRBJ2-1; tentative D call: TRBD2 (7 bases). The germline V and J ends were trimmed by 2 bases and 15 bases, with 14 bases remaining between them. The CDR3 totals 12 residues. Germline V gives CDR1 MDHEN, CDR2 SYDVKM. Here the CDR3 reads CASSLQKGGAFF. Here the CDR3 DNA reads TGTGCCAGCAGTTTACAGAAAGGGGGGGCGTTCTTC.

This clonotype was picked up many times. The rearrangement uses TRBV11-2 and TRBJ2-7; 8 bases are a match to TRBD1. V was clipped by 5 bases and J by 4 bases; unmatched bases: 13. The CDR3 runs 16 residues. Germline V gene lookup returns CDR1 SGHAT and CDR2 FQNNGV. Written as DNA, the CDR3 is TGTGCCAGCAGCCCCCCCCGCGGGACAGGAAGATACGAGCAGTACTTC. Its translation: CASSPPRGTGRYEQYF.

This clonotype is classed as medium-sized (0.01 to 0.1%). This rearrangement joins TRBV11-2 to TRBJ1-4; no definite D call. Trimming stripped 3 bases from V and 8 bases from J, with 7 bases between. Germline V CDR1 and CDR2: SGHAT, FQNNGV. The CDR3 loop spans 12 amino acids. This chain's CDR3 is CASSLFREKLFF. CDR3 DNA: TGTGCCAGCAGCTTGTTTAGGGAAAAACTGTTTTTT. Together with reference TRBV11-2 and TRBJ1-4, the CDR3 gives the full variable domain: EAGVAQSPRYKIIEKRQSVAFWCNPISGHATLYWYQQILGQGPKLLIQFQNNGVVDDSQLPKDRFSAERLKGVDSTLKIQPAKLEDSAVYLCASSLFREKLFFGSGTQLSVL.

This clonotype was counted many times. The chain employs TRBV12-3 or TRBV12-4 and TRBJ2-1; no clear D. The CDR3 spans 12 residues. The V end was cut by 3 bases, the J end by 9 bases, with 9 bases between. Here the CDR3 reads CASSLGTGEQFF. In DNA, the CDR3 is TGTGCCAGCAGTTTGGGAACTGGTGAGCAGTTCTTC.

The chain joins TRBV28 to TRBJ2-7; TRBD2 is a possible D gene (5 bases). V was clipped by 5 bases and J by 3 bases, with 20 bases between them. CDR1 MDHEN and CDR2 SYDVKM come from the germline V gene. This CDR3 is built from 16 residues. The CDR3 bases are TGTGCCAGCAGTCTCCCCCTGAGGGATGGGGTCTACGAGCAGTACTTC. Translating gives CASSLPLRDGVYEQYF.

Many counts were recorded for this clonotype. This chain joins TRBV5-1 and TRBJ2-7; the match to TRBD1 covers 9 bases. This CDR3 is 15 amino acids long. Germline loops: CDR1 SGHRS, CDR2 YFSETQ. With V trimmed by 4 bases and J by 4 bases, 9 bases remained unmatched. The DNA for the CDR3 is TGCGCCAGCAGCGCGTCCGGGACAGGGCTGTACGAGCAGTACTTC. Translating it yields CASSASGTGLYEQYF.

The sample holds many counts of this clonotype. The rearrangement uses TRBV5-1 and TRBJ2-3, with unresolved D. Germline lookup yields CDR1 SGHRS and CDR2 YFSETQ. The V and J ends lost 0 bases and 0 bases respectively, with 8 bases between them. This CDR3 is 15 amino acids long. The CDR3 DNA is TGCGCCAGCAGCTTGGGGCAGTCTAGCACAGATACGCAGTATTTT. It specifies CASSLGQSSTDTQYF.

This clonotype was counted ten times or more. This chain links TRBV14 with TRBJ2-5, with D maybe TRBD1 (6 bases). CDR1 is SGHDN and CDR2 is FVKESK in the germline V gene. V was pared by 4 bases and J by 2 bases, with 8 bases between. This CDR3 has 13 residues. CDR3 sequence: CASSPDSQETQYF. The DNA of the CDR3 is TGTGCCAGCAGCCCGGACAGTCAAGAGACCCAGTACTTC.

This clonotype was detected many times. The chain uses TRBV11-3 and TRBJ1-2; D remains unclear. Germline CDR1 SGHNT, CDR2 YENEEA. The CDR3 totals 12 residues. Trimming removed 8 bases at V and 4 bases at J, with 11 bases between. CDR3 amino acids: CASRTDSYGYTF. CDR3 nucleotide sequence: TGTGCCAGCCGGACCGACTCCTATGGCTACACCTTC.

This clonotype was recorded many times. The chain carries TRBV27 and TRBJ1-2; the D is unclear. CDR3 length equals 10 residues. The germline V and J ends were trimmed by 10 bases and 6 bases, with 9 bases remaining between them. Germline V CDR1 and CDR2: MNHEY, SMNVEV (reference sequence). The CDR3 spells CATRFNGYTF. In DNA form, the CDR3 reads TGTGCCACCCGTTTCAATGGCTACACCTTC.

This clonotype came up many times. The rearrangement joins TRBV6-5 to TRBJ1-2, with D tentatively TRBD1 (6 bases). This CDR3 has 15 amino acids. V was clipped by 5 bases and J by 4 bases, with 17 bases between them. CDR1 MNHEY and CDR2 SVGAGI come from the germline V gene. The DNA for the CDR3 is TGTGCCAGCAGTCAGGATTTACAGGGCTTCTATGGCTACACCTTC. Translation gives CASSQDLQGFYGYTF.

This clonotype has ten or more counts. The CDR3 loop reads CASRGTSGGANTQYF. The CDR3 nucleotides read TGTGCCAGCAGGGGGACTAGCGGGGGGGCAAATACGCAGTATTTT. The V call is TRBV2, the J call TRBJ2-3; 16 bases match TRBD2. The V gene's germline CDR1 is SNHLY and CDR2 FYNNEI. CDR3 size: 15 residues. V dropped 6 bases and J dropped 7; count of bases not matched to a gene: 4. The full variable domain, completed using reference TRBV2 and TRBJ2-3, is EPEVTQTPSHQVTQMGQEVILRCVPISNHLYFYWYRQILGQKVEFLVSFYNNEISEKSEIFDDQFSVERPDGSNFTLKIRSTKLEDSAMYFCASRGTSGGANTQYFGPGTRLTVL.

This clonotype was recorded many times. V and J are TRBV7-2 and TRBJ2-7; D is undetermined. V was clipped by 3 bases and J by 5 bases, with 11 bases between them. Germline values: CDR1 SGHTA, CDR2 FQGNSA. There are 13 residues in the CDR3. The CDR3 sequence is CASSLGLAHEQYF. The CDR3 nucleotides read TGTGCCAGCAGCTTGGGATTGGCCCACGAGCAGTACTTC.

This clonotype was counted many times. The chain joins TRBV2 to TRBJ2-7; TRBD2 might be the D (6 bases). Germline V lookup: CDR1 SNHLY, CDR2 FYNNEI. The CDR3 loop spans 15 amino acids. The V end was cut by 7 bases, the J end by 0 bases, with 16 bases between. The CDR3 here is CASTRDSPSSYEQYF. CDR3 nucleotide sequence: TGTGCCAGCACTCGGGACTCTCCCTCCTCCTACGAGCAGTACTTC.

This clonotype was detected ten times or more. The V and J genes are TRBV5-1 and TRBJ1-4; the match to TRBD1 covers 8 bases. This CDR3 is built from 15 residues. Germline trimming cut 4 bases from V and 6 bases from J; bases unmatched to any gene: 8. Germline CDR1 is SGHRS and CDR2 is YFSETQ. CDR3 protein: CASSLRTGLDEKLFF. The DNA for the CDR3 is TGCGCCAGCAGCCTACGGACAGGGCTTGATGAAAAACTGTTTTTT.

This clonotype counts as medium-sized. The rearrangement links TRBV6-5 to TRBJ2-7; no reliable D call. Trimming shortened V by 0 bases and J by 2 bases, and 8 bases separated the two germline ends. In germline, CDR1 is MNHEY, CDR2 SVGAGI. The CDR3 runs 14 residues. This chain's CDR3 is CASSYSGVPYEQYF. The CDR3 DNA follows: TGTGCCAGCAGTTACTCTGGGGTACCCTACGAGCAGTACTTC.

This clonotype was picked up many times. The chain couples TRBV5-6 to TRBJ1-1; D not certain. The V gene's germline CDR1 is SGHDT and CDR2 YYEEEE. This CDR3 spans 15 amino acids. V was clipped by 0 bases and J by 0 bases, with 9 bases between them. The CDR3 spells CASSLDQRMNTEAFF. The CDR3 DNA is TGTGCCAGCAGCTTGGACCAGCGTATGAACACTGAAGCTTTCTTT.

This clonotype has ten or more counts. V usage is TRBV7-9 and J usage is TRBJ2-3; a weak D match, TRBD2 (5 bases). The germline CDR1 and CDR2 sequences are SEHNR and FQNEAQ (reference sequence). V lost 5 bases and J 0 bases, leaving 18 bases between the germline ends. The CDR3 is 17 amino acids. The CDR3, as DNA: TGTGCCAGCAGCCGACGGCTGGGCAGGACTAGCACAGATACGCAGTATTTT. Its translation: CASSRRLGRTSTDTQYF.

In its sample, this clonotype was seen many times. In DNA form, the CDR3 reads TGCAGTGCTCGGGGAGGGGGAATAAATGAAAAACTGTTTTTT. Its translation: CSARGGGINEKLFF. The chain employs TRBV20-1 and TRBJ1-4; D possibly corresponds to TRBD1 (6 bases). Germline-derived CDR1 and CDR2 are DFQATT and SNEGSKA (reference sequence). The V end was cut by 5 bases, the J end by 5 bases, with 15 bases between. The CDR3 spans 14 residues.

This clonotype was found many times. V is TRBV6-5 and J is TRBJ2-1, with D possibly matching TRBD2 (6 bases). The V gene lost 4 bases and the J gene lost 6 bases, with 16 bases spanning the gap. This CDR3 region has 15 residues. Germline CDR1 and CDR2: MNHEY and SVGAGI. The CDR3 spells CASSSARGFRNEQFF. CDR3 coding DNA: TGTGCCAGCAGTTCGGCTCGGGGGTTTCGCAATGAGCAGTTCTTC.

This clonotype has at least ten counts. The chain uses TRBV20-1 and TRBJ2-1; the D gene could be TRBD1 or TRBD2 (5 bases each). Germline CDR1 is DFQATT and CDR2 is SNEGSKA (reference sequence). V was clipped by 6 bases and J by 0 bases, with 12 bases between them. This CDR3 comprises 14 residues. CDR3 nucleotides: TGCAGTGCCACTTGGGGGAGCTCCTACAATGAGCAGTTCTTC. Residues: CSATWGSSYNEQFF.